A single sample is the source of the 6 T cell receptor beta chains below, sequenced in a study of blood T cells in healthy people across ages. A second PCR, run for 7 to 11 cycles, used a sample-barcoded 5' primer plus a J-beta primer mix. TCRdb passed the 5' RACE reads through MiXCR, listing each CDR3 protein once. The profile shows 1.5 million to 2 million distinct CDR3 sequences, 28% of them singletons. The sample taken for sequencing was blood. These receptors were obtained from a woman aged 25 to 45 in good health.

This clonotype was observed a handful of times. The V and J genes are TRBV20-1 and TRBJ1-1; tentative D call: TRBD1 (6 bases). This CDR3 contains 14 residues. From germline, CDR1 is DFQATT and CDR2 SNEGSKA (reference sequence). Trimming removed 3 bases at V and 2 bases at J, with 13 bases between. The CDR3 is CSASEGGLNTEAFF. CDR3 in DNA: TGCAGTGCTAGTGAGGGGGGGTTAAACACTGAAGCTTTCTTT.

The sample holds one count of this clonotype. This may arise from a read error, as a much more abundant clone is one base away. This chain connects TRBV5-5 to TRBJ2-5; D might be TRBD2 (5 bases). The J call may be mistaken, given a closer DNA end match to TRBJ2-7. This CDR3 comprises 14 residues. From germline, CDR1 is SGHKS and CDR2 YYEKEE (reference sequence). The CDR3 nucleotides are TGTGCCAGCAGCGCGGGTAGCAGGATCCACGAGCAGTACTTC. This translates into CASSAGSRIHEQYF.

Remarks on this clonotype: A read error may be the cause here, since a much bigger clone is one base away. The chain joins TRBV29-1 to TRBJ2-5; the D gene is possibly TRBD2 (6 bases). Germline loops: CDR1 SQVTM, CDR2 ANQGSEA. This CDR3 region has 13 residues. The germline V and J ends were trimmed by 7 bases and 4 bases, with 16 bases remaining between them. The CDR3 spells CSGTYLEGETQYF. CDR3 nucleotide sequence: TGCAGCGGTACCTATCTGGAGGGAGAGACCCAGTACTTC.

Worth noting for this clonotype: One junction end does not reproduce the germline sequence, and a read error may be involved. The chain combines TRBV12-3 or TRBV12-4 with TRBJ2-5, with a possible D match to TRBD2 (6 bases). This CDR3 is built from 13 residues. Here the CDR3 reads CASSWRVRETRYF. In DNA form, the CDR3 reads TGTGCCAGCAGTTGGAGGGTCCGAGAGACCCGGTACTTC.

Only a few counts were recorded for this clonotype. The chain recombines TRBV6-2 or TRBV6-3 with TRBJ2-7, with D maybe TRBD2 (6 bases). With 0 bases removed from V and 3 bases from J, the gap between germline ends came to 21 bases. Germline V CDR1 and CDR2: MNHEY, SVGEGT. The CDR3 runs 18 residues. The CDR3 loop reads CASSYSRGALRLNYEQYF. CDR3 DNA sequence: TGTGCCAGCAGTTACTCGCGGGGAGCTTTGCGACTTAACTACGAGCAGTACTTC.

This clonotype was seen a few times. The chain links TRBV27 to TRBJ2-5; 7 bases are shared with TRBD1. Germline assignment: CDR1 MNHEY and CDR2 SMNVEV (reference sequence). The CDR3 is made up of 15 amino acids. V was clipped by 6 bases and J by 2 bases; unmatched bases: 9. The CDR3 reads CASSIGGWGQETQYF. CDR3 in DNA: TGTGCCAGCAGCATAGGGGGCTGGGGGCAAGAGACCCAGTACTTC.